The T cell receptor beta chain described here comes from a study of T cells in lung cancer brain metastases (dated by TCRdb to about 2018). With regard to the full study: Of the approximately 20 patients, approximately 18 had a history of tobacco use, with a median of roughly 41 pack-years. A median age at first diagnosis of about 52 years was recorded for the patients, of whom roughly nine were male and under 12 were female. The cohort comprised around 20 patients contributing approximately 40 specimens, one primary lung lesion and one brain metastasis each. The median interval between acquisition of the primary specimen and acquisition of the brain metastasis specimen was approximately 350 days. Primary and metastatic specimens both had an average DNA integrity number of 3.5 to 4, with no significant difference between the two sites. TCR beta CDR3 repertoires were compared between fully resected primary non-small cell lung cancers and paired brain metastases. About 90% of the 20 patients received no interval therapy between primary and metastasis resection.

From its cysteine to its phenylalanine, the CDR3 spans 13 amino acids. Of all the DNA, just the CDR3 is kept, 39 bases in frame from base 1. Reading the germline V gene gives CDR1 LGHNA and CDR2 YSLEER. At the junction V is shortened by 4 bases and J by 6 bases; bases outside the gene matches: 6. Overall study outcomes, separate from this receptor: DNA fragmentation in the FFPE samples may have prevented recovery of the complete infiltrating T cell repertoire. Compared with their paired primaries, brain metastases had significantly fewer unique productive clones (median around 1,400 versus 4,600). Most clones were found to be lesion-specific, and limited overlap was observed between paired lesions (mean Morisita index 0.23). The study could not control for the effects of preoperative corticosteroids on T cell infiltration in brain metastases. A significantly larger repertoire fraction was made up by the ten most abundant clones in brain metastases than in primaries, which was suggestive of clonal expansion.

Each sample received about 2 to 5 ug of genomic DNA as input, and the DNA input was kept equal within each pair of samples. TCR beta libraries were built with the immunoSEQ hsTCRbeta Kit using multiplexed V and J gene primers in two PCR steps. Pooled libraries, together with positive and negative controls, were sequenced on an Illumina MiSeq with a 100-cycle paired-end protocol. The authors' analysis ran thus. The immunoSEQ vendor processed the raw data into normalized, annotated TCR beta repertoire reports. Richness was defined as the number of unique clones by nucleotide sequence, and the iChao1 and Efron-Thisted estimators were used to extrapolate total richness. Paired lesions were characterized and compared using Pielou's evenness, Simpson's index, top-ten clone proportional abundance, and the Morisita overlap index. TCRdb provides this immuneACCESS table in a form limited to in-frame rearrangements. Some clones are lacking; in checked studies, under half of them reflect an unresolved V gene, and why the rest are absent is not known. The V and J calls and clone size are taken from that table; D and trimming were inferred from the DNA. This sample gives a few thousand clones in total; over 75% of them show up just once. Clones ranked in the top ten supply around a tenth of the sample.

A note on this clone: Its antigen target is currently unknown. No much larger clone is present one base from it, and per-base qualities are unavailable.

Patients had resection for either synchronous oligometastatic disease or delayed recurrence of a solitary brain metastasis. To avoid including cancers other than NSCLC, any patient with a history of multiple malignancies was excluded. Tumor areas were macrodissected from roughly 5 deparaffinized 8.5 to 10 um unstained sections under guidance from marked H&E slides. All specimens were formalin-fixed and paraffin-embedded (FFPE). The AllPrep DNA/RNA FFPE Kit was used to extract genomic DNA. The sequence is built from TRBV4-3 and TRBJ2-7; TRBD1 lines up with 7 middle nucleotides. The TCR originated in a woman aged 50 to 60 with non-small cell lung cancer that had spread to the brain. The specimen sequenced was tumor tissue from a brain metastasis. The intended sense of this specimen's cell subset or site label: paired resected brain metastasis. This receptor carries the CDR3 CASSLSTGFEQYF. The nucleotide sequence reads TGCGCCAGCAGCCTCTCGACAGGGTTCGAGCAGTACTTC.